The text below deals with one TCR beta chain. The data were produced by immunoSEQ multiplex PCR, yet TCRdb's version contains in-frame clones alone and is incomplete. The data hold 55,000 to 85,000 clones, with around 94% observed a single time. The CDR3 runs to 11 residues. Germline CDR1 MGHDK, CDR2 SYGVNS. With 5 bases removed from V and 10 bases from J, the gap between germline ends came to 8 bases. This sample was taken from a study of T cell changes during pregnancy in multiple sclerosis. The material sequenced was peripheral blood, taken in the third trimester of pregnancy. The receptor's source is a female donor with multiple sclerosis, enrolled in a pregnancy study. This chain joins TRBV25-1 and TRBJ1-4; D is undetermined. CDR3 nucleotides: TGTGCCAGCAGTAATTACGGAAAACTGTTTTTT. As protein: CASSNYGKLFF.